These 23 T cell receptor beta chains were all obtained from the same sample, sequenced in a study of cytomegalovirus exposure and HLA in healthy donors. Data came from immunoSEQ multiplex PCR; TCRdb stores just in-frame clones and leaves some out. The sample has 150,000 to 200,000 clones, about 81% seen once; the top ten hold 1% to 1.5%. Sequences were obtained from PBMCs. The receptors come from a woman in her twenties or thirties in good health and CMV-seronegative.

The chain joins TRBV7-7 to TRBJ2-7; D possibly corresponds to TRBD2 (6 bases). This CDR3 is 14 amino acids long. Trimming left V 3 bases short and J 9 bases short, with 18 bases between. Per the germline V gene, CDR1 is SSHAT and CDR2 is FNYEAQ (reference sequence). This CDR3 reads CASSLQGLYSRQYF. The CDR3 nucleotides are TGTGCCAGCAGCTTGCAGGGACTGTATAGTCGGCAGTACTTC.

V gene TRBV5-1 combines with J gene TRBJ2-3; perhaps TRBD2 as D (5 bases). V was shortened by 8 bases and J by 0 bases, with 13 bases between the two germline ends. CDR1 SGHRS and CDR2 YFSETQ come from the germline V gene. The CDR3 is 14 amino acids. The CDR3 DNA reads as TGCGCCAGTAAACTAGGTATTAGCACAGATACGCAGTATTTT. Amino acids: CASKLGISTDTQYF. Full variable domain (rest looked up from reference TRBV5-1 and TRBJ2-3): KAGVTQTPRYLIKTRGQQVTLSCSPISGHRSVSWYQQTPGQGLQFLFEYFSETQRNKGNFPGRFSGRQFSNSRSEMNVSTLELGDSALYLCASKLGISTDTQYFGPGTRLTVL.

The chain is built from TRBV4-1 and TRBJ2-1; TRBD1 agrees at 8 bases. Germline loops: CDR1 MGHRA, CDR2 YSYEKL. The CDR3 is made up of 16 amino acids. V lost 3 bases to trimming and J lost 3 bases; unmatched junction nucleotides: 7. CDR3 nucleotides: TGCGCCAGCAGCCACGGGACAGGTTCCCTCTACAATGAGCAGTTCTTC. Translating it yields CASSHGTGSLYNEQFF.

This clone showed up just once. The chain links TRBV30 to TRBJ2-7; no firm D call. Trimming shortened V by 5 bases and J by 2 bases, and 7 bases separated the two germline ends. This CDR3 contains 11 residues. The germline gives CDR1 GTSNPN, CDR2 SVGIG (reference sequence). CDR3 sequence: CAWGDPYEQYF. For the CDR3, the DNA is TGTGCCTGGGGAGACCCCTACGAGCAGTACTTC.

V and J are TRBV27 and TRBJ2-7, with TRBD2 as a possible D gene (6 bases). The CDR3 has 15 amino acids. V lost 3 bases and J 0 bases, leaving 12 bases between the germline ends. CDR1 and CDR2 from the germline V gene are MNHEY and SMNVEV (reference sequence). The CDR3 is CASSLRATSSYEQYF. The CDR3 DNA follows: TGTGCCAGCAGTTTGAGGGCGACTAGCTCCTACGAGCAGTACTTC.

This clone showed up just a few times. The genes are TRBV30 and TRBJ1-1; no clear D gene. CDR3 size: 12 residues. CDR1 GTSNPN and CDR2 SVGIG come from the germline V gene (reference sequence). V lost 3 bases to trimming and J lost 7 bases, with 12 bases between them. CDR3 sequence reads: CAWRSGWIEAFF. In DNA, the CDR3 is TGTGCCTGGAGGTCAGGCTGGATTGAAGCTTTCTTT.

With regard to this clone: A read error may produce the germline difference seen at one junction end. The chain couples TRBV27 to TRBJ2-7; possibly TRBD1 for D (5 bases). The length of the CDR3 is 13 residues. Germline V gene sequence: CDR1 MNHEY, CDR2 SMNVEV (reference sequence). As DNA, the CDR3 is TGTGCCAGCAGTTTCGGCAGGGCCTACAAGCAGTACTTC. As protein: CASSFGRAYKQYF.

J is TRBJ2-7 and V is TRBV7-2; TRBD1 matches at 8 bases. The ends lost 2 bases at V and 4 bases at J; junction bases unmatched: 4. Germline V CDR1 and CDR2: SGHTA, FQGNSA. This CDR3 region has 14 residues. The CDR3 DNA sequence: TGTGCCAGCAGCTTAACAGGGGGTAAGTACGAGCAGTACTTC. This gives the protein CASSLTGGKYEQYF.

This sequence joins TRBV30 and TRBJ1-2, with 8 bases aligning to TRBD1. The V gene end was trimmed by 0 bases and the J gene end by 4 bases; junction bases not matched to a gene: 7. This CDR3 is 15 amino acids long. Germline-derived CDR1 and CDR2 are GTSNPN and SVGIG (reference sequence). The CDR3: CAWSVEAGGTYGYTF. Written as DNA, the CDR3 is TGTGCCTGGAGTGTAGAGGCAGGGGGCACCTATGGCTACACCTTC. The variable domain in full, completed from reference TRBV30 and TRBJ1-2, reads SQTIHQWPATLVQPVGSPLSLECTVEGTSNPNLYWYRQAAGRGLQLLFYSVGIGQISSEVPQNLSASRPQDRQFILSSKKLLLSDSGFYLCAWSVEAGGTYGYTFGSGTRLTVV.

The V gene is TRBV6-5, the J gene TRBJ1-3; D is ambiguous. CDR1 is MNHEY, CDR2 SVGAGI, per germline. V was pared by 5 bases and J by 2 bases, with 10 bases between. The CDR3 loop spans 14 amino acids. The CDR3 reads CASSPTVAGNTIYF. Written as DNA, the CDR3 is TGTGCCAGCAGTCCCACAGTCGCTGGAAACACCATATATTTT.

Here the CDR3 reads CASSLTAGGYNEQFF. The CDR3 bases are TGTGCCAGCAGCTTAACCGCGGGGGGCTACAATGAGCAGTTCTTC. V gene TRBV7-3 combines with J gene TRBJ2-1; 8 positions agree with TRBD2. Germline lookup yields CDR1 SGHTA and CDR2 FQGTGA. J lost 3 bases, V lost 0 bases, and 1 base had no gene match. The CDR3 runs to 15 residues.

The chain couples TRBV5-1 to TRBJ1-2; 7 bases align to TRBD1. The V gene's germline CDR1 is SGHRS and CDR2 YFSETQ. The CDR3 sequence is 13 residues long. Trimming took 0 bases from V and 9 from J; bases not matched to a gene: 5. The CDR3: CASSLETGYSYTF. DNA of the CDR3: TGCGCCAGCAGCTTGGAGACAGGGTATAGCTACACCTTC.

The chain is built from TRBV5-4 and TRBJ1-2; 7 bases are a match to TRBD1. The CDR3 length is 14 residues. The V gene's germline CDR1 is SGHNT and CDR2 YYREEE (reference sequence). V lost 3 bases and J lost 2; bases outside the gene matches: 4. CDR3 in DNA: TGTGCCAGCAGCTCGGGACAGCGGAACTATGGCTACACCTTC. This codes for CASSSGQRNYGYTF.

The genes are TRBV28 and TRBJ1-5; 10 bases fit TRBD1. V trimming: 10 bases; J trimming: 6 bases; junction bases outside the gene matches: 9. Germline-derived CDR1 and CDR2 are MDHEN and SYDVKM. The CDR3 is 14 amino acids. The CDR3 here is CATTDRGRTQPQHF. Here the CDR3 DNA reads TGTGCCACCACCGACAGGGGGCGAACTCAGCCCCAGCATTTT.

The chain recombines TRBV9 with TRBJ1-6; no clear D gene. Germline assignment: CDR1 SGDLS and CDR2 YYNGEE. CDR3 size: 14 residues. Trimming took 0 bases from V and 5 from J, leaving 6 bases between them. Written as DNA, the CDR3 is TGTGCCAGCAGCGTAGAACATCATAATTCACCCCTCCACTTT. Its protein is CASSVEHHNSPLHF.

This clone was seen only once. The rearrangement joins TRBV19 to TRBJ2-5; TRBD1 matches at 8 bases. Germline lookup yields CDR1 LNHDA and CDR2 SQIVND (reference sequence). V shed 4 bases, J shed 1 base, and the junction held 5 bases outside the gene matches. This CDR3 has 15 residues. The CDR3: CASSTYGQGQETQYF. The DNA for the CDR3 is TGTGCCAGTAGTACCTACGGACAGGGCCAAGAGACCCAGTACTTC.

DNA of the CDR3: TGCGCCAGCAGTGAATCCGGTGCGCAGTACTTC. It translates to CASSESGAQYF. The chain couples TRBV10-1 to TRBJ2-7; D unclear. Trimming took off 3 bases at V and 9 bases at J, with 9 bases between the two ends. Germline CDR1 and CDR2: WNHNN and SYGVQD (reference sequence). The CDR3 loop spans 11 amino acids.

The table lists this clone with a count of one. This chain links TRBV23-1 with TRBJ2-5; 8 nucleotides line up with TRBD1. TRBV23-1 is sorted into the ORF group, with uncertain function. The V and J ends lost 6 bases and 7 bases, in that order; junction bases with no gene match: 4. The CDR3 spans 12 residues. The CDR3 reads CASRDRVGTQYF. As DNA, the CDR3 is TGCGCCAGCAGGGACAGGGTCGGGACCCAGTACTTC.

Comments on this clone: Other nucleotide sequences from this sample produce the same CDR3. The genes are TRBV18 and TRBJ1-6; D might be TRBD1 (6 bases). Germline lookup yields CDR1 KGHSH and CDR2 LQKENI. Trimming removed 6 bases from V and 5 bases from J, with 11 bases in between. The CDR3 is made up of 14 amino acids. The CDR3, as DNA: TGTGCCAGCTCCCGGACAGAAAATAATTCACCCCTCCACTTT. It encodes CASSRTENNSPLHF.

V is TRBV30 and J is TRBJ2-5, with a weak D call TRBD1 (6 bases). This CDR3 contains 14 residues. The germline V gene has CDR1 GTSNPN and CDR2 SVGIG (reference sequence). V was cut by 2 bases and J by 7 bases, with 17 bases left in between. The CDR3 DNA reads TGTGCCTGGAGTCAGGGGATTTCGAAGTCGACCCAGTACTTC. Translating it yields CAWSQGISKSTQYF.

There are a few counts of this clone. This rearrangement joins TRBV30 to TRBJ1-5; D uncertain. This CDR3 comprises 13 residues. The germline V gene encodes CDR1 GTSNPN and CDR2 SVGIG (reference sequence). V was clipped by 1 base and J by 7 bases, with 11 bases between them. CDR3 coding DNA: TGTGCCTGGAGTGGCGGGCAGGAGCAGCCCCAGCATTTT. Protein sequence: CAWSGGQEQPQHF.

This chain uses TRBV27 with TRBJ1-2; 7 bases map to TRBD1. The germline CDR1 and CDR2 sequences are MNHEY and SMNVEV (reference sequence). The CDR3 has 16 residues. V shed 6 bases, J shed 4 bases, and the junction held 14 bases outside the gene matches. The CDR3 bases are TGTGCCAGCAGGAAGGTAAAGACAGGGACCGTCTATGGCTACACCTTC. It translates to CASRKVKTGTVYGYTF.

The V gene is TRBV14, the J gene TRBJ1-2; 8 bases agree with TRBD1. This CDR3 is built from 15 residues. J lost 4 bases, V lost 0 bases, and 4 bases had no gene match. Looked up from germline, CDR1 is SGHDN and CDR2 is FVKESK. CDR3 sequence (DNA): TGTGCCAGCAGCCAAGATGGACAGGGCCGCTATGGCTACACCTTC. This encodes CASSQDGQGRYGYTF.